These 5 T cell receptor beta chains were sequenced from one sample in a study of cytotoxic CD8 clonotypes in ibrutinib-treated CLL. This table comes from immunoSEQ multiplex PCR, and its TCRdb copy is limited to in-frame clones, with some not included. The repertoire holds about 50,000 clones, with over 80% as singletons. Sequenced material: PBMCs, taken after 24 months of ibrutinib treatment. Source of these receptors: a human donor with chronic lymphocytic leukemia.

By frequency in the sample, this clone is medium-sized. J is TRBJ2-2 and V is TRBV4-3; 9 bases fit TRBD2. With 4 bases clipped from V and 7 bases from J, the junction kept 7 bases outside the gene matches. This CDR3 comprises 15 residues. Germline lookup yields CDR1 LGHNA and CDR2 YSLEER. The CDR3 sequence: CASSPSGVLGGELFF. CDR3 sequence (DNA): TGCGCCAGCAGCCCTAGCGGGGTGCTCGGCGGGGAGCTGTTTTTT.

The chain is built from TRBV30 and TRBJ1-2, with a weak D call TRBD1 (5 bases). V lost 6 bases to trimming and J lost 1 base, with 21 bases between them. The CDR3 contains 16 residues. In germline, CDR1 is GTSNPN, CDR2 SVGIG (reference sequence). The CDR3 reads CACSQWGLGHNYGYTF. CDR3 nucleotide sequence: TGTGCCTGTTCCCAATGGGGGTTGGGGCATAACTATGGCTACACCTTC.

This clone was counted once. This chain uses TRBV30 with TRBJ2-7, with 10 bases aligning to TRBD2. This CDR3 spans 12 amino acids. Germline assignment: CDR1 GTSNPN and CDR2 SVGIG (reference sequence). This chain's CDR3 is CAVLAGVHEQYF. The CDR3 nucleotides read TGTGCTGTCCTAGCGGGAGTTCACGAGCAGTACTTC.

The CDR3 DNA reads as TGTGCCAGCAGCTTGTACGGTCGGGAGACCCAGTACTTC. Amino acid sequence: CASSLYGRETQYF. The J gene is TRBJ2-5, the V gene TRBV5-4, with unresolved D. CDR3 size: 13 residues. The germline gives CDR1 SGHNT, CDR2 YYREEE (reference sequence). Deletions cut 1 base from V and 5 bases from J, with 9 bases between.

V gene TRBV5-6 combines with J gene TRBJ1-4; D remains ambiguous. Trimming took off 2 bases at V and 6 bases at J, with 8 bases between the two ends. Germline values: CDR1 SGHDT, CDR2 YYEEEE. The CDR3 covers 13 residues. Written as DNA, the CDR3 is TGTGCCAGCAGCTTAGTGGCAGATGAAAAACTGTTTTTT. It yields the protein CASSLVADEKLFF.